This entry concerns a single TCR beta chain. This sample was included in a study of T cell repertoires in cytomegalovirus infection. Study context: Carrying CMV and the relevant HLA type showed in public TCR beta signatures.

This CDR3 has 13 residues. With 6 bases clipped from V and 5 bases from J, the junction kept 5 bases outside the gene matches. Germline CDR1 reads MNHEY; CDR2 reads SMNVEV (reference sequence). TCRdb reanalysed the reads using MiXCR and keeps one entry per CDR3 protein. Among 250,000 to 300,000 distinct CDR3 sequences listed, approximately 15% were seen once. J is TRBJ2-5 and V is TRBV27, with 8 bases identical to TRBD1. The source is a human donor in good health (CMV status not recorded). Some clones in this sample may be carry-over from other donors' samples. Material: CD8+ T cells from PBMCs. The CDR3 here is CASSRGRRETQYF. CDR3 in DNA: TGTGCCAGCAGCAGGGGGCGCAGGGAGACCCAGTACTTC.